The source of this T cell receptor beta chain is a study of blood T cell repertoires in COVID-19 (dated by TCRdb to 2018 to 2021). Study-level background: Collaborator samples came from the United States, Italy and Spain and covered acute and convalescent phases of COVID-19. The material from the prospective study consisted of cDNA or gDNA derived from T cells, B-cell-depleted T cells, or PBMCs. Deeply sampled blood TCRbeta repertoires from subjects exposed to, actively infected with, or recovered from COVID-19 were included in the dataset. The repertoires were released in a freely available public database intended as a resource for research on the immune response to SARS-CoV-2. The samples were drawn from the first 160 participants of the ongoing ImmuneRACE study and from 1,254 subjects provided by 6 global collaborators. A de-identified subject ID, COVID-19 status, age in years and sex were almost always included in the sample metadata. Where HLA class I and class II types were available, the types were taken from metadata supplied by the sample provider, not from assay-based typing.

Reading the germline V gene gives CDR1 SQVTM and CDR2 ANQGSEA. Trimmed from V: 6 bases; trimmed from J: 5 bases; junction bases lacking a gene match: 7. Including cysteine and phenylalanine, the CDR3 has 14 amino acids. The kept DNA is CDR3 alone, 42 bases in frame from the first base. With respect to this clone: Its cognate antigen has yet to be identified. Base qualities were left out, and no much larger clone turns up one base away. The identical CDR3 is also encoded by other nucleotide sequences in the sample.

TCRbeta CDR3 regions were amplified from genomic DNA by means of the immunoSEQ Assay, a bias-controlled multiplex PCR. On the authors' methods: The number of nucleated cells in each sample was estimated by amplification of reference gene primers within the assay. To quantify the absolute abundance of each unique TCRbeta CDR3 rearrangement, sequence reads were collapsed and filtered. Productive Simpson clonality was computed per sample as the square root of Simpson's diversity index over productive rearrangements. Drawn from immuneACCESS, this table holds only the in-frame rearrangements with V and J called that TCRdb kept. Clones are partly lost; checked studies trace under half to an unresolved V gene and leave the rest unexplained. The V and J calls and the clone size are those of that table, but D and trimming were determined from the DNA. This sample comprises 250,000 or so clones, roughly four fifths of them detected only once. The ten biggest clones cover less than 4% of the sample.

What the authors observed across the whole study: The quantity of clinical and demographic metadata differed by source and by participant and was supplied without curation.

Participants in the prospective study were enrolled through a virtual design, were aged roughly 18 to 100 years, and lived in 24 United States geographic areas. Cohort assignment in the prospective study relied on participant-reported clinical history from a screening survey and a study questionnaire. Exposed participants had been in contact with someone with a PCR-confirmed or clinician-diagnosed COVID-19 case within 2 weeks of study entry. Each participant in the prospective study had whole blood, serum and a nasopharyngeal or oropharyngeal swab collected by mobile phlebotomists. Additional blood draws and questionnaires over a 2-month period could optionally be provided by prospective study participants. Prospective study blood samples were shipped either frozen or at room temperature before DNA extraction.

Specimen: PBMCs or T cells enriched from blood (not recorded which). The chain is assembled from TRBV29-1 and TRBJ2-2; a stretch of 9 junction bases matches TRBD1. The sequence derives from a woman aged 40-49 years who had been exposed to COVID-19. The base sequence is TGCAGCGTGAGGGGACAGGGAGGAACCGGGGAGCTGTTTTTT. It translates to CSVRGQGGTGELFF.